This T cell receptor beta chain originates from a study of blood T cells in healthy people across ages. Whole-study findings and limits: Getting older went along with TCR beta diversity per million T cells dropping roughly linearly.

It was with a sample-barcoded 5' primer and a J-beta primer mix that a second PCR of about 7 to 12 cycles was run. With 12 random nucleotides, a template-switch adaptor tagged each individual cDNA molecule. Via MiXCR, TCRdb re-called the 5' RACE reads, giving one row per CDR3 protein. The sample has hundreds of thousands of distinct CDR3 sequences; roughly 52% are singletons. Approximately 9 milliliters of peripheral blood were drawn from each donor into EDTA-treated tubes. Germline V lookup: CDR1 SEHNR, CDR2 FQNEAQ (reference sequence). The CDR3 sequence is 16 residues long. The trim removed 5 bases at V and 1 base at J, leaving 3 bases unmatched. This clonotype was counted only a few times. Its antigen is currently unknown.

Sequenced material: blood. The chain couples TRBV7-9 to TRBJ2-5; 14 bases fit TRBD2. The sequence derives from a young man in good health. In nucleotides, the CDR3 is TGTGCCAGCAGCCAGGGACTAGCGGGAGCCCAAGAGACCCAGTACTTC. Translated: CASSQGLAGAQETQYF.